This T cell receptor beta chain was recovered during a study of cytomegalovirus exposure and HLA in healthy donors. With 60 Vbeta and 13 Jbeta primers, the PCR was carried out. Assay: immunoSEQ multiplex PCR; the TCRdb copy retains only in-frame clones and omits some. The repertoire consists of some 200,000 clones, with roughly 60% occurring once and the leading ten covering around 3%. A note on this clone: Its target is not known. One end of the junction does not line up with germline, which may come from a read error.

This CDR3 has 13 amino acids. Germline V lookup: CDR1 LNHDA, CDR2 SQIVND (reference sequence). Study results and limitations: Presence/absence analyses supposed approximately even sequencing depth among donors.

This rearrangement joins TRBV19 to TRBJ2-5, with 7 nucleotides matching TRBD2. The sequence derives from a man aged 35-49 years in good health and CMV-seronegative. Sequencing input: PBMCs. The CDR3 loop is CASSTGLQEAQYF. The CDR3 bases are TGTGCCAGTAGTACGGGACTACAAGAGGCCCAGTACTTC.